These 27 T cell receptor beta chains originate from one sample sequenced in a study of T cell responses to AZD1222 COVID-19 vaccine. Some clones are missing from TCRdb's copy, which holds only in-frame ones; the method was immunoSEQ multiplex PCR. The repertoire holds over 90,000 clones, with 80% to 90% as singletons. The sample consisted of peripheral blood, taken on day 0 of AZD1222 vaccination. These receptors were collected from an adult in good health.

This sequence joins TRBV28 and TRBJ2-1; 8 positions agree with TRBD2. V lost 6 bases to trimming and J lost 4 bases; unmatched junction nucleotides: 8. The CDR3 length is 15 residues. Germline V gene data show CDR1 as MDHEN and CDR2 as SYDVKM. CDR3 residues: CASSTAGAGYNEQFF. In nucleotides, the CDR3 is TGTGCCAGCAGCACAGCGGGAGCGGGATACAATGAGCAGTTCTTC. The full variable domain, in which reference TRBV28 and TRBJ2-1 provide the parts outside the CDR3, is DVKVTQSSRYLVKRTGEKVFLECVQDMDHENMFWYRQDPGLGLRLIYFSYDVKMKEKGDIPEGYSVSREKKERFSLILESASTNQTSMYLCASSTAGAGYNEQFFGPGTRLTVL.

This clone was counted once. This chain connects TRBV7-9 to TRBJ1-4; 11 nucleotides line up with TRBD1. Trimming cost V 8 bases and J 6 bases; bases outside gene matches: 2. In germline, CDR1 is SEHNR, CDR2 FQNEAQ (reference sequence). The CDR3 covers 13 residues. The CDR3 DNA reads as TGTGCCAGCGGACAGGGGGCCTATGAAAAACTGTTTTTT. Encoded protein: CASGQGAYEKLFF.

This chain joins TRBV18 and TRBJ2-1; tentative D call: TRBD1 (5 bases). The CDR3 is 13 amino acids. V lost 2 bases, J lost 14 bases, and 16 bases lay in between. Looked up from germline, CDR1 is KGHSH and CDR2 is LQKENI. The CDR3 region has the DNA TGTGCCAGCTCACCAATCGGCCAGGGCGATGAGTTCTTC. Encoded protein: CASSPIGQGDEFF.

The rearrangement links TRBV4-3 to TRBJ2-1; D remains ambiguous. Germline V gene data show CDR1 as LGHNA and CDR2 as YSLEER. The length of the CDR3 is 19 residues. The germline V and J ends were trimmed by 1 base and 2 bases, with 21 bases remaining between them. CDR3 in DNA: TGCGCCAGCAGCCAAGTGACGACCCTGACCCTACCCACCTACAATGAGCAGTTCTTC. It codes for CASSQVTTLTLPTYNEQFF.

CDR3 coding DNA: TGTGCCAGTAGTATAGAGATGGGAAAACTGTTTTTT. Its protein product is CASSIEMGKLFF. The V call is TRBV19, the J call TRBJ1-4; no clear D gene. Trimming cost V 0 bases and J 10 bases, with 6 bases left between them. CDR1 and CDR2 from the germline V gene are LNHDA and SQIVND (reference sequence). The CDR3 has 12 amino acids.

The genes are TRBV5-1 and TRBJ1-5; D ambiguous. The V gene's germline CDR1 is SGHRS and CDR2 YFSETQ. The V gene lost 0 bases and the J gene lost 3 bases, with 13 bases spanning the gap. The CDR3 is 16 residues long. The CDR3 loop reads CASSLVPSSPNQPQHF. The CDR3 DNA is TGCGCCAGCAGCTTGGTGCCCTCCTCCCCCAATCAGCCCCAGCATTTT.

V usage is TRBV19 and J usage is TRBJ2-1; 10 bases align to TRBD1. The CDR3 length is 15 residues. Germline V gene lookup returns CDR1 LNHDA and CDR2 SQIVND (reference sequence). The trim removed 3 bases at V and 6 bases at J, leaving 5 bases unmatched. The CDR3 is CASSIPGQGGNEQFF. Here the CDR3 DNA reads TGTGCCAGTAGTATCCCCGGACAGGGGGGCAATGAGCAGTTCTTC. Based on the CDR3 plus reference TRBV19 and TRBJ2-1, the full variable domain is DGGITQSPKYLFRKEGQNVTLSCEQNLNHDAMYWYRQDPGQGLRLIYYSQIVNDFQKGDIAEGYSVSREKKESFPLTVTSAQKNPTAFYLCASSIPGQGGNEQFFGPGTRLTVL.

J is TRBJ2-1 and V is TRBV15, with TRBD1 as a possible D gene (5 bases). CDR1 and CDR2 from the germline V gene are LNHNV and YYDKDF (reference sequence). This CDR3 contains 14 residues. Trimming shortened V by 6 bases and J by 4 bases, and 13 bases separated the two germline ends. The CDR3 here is CATRSTRDYNEQFF. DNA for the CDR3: TGTGCCACCAGGAGCACCAGGGATTACAATGAGCAGTTCTTC. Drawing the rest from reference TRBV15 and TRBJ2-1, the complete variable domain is DAMVIQNPRYQVTQFGKPVTLSCSQTLNHNVMYWYQQKSSQAPKLLFHYYDKDFNNEADTPDNFQSRRPNTSFCFLDIRSPGLGDTAMYLCATRSTRDYNEQFFGPGTRLTVL.

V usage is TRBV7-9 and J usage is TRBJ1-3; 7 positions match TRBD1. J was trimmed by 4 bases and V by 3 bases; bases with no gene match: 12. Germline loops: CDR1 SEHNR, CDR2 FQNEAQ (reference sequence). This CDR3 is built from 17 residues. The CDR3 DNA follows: TGTGCCAGCAGCTTCAAGGACAGGCCAGGCTCCGGAAACACCATATATTTT. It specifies CASSFKDRPGSGNTIYF. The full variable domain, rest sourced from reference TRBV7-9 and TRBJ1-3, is DTGVSQNPRHKITKRGQNVTFRCDPISEHNRLYWYRQTLGQGPEFLTYFQNEAQLEKSRLLSDRFSAERPKGSFSTLEIQRTEQGDSAMYLCASSFKDRPGSGNTIYFGEGSWLTVV.

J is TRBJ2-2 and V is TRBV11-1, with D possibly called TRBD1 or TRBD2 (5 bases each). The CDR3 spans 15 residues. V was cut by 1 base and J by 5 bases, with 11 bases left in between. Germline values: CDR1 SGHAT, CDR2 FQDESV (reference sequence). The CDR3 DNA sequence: TGTGCCAGCAGCTTAGGAGGGGCAGGTACCGGGGAGCTGTTTTTT. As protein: CASSLGGAGTGELFF.

The CDR3 loop reads CASAGQGHSYEQYF. The DNA for the CDR3 is TGTGCCAGCGCCGGACAGGGACACTCCTACGAGCAGTACTTC. The rearrangement links TRBV19 to TRBJ2-7, with 8 bases fitting TRBD1. With V trimmed by 9 bases and J by 0 bases, 7 bases remained unmatched. There are 14 residues in the CDR3. CDR1 is LNHDA, CDR2 SQIVND, per germline (reference sequence). Looking up the rest from reference TRBV19 and TRBJ2-7 gives the full variable domain: DGGITQSPKYLFRKEGQNVTLSCEQNLNHDAMYWYRQDPGQGLRLIYYSQIVNDFQKGDIAEGYSVSREKKESFPLTVTSAQKNPTAFYLCASAGQGHSYEQYFGPGTRLTVT.

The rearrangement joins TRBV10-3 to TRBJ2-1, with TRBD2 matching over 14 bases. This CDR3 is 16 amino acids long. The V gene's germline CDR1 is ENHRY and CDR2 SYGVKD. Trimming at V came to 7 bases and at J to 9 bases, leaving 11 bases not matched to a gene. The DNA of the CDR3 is TGTGCCATCACAAGTCTCCAGGGGACTAGCGGGGGTGAGCAGTTCTTC. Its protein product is CAITSLQGTSGGEQFF.

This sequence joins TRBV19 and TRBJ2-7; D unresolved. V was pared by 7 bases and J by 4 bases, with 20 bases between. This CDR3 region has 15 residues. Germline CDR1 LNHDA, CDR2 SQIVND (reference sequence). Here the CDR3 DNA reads TGTGCCAGTACCCTGGGGTCAGGCCAACCTTACGAGCAGTACTTC. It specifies CASTLGSGQPYEQYF.

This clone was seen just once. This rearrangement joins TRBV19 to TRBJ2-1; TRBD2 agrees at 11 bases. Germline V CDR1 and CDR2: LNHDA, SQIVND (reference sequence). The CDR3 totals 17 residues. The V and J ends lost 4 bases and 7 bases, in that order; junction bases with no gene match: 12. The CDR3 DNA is TGTGCCAGTAGTACCCGCAATAGCGGGGGGGCCAAAAATGAGCAGTTCTTC. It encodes CASSTRNSGGAKNEQFF.

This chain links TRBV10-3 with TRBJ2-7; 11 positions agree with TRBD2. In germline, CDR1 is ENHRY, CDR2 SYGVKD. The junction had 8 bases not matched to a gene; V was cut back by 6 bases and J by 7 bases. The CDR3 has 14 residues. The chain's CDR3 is CAISEETSGEEQYF. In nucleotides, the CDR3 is TGTGCCATCAGCGAGGAGACTAGCGGGGAGGAGCAGTACTTC.

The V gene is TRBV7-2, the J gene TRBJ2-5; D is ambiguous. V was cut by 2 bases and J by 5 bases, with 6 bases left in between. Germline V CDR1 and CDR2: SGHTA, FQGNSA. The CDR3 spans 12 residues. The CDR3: CASSLTSETQYF. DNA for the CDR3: TGTGCCAGCAGCTTAACGTCGGAGACCCAGTACTTC.

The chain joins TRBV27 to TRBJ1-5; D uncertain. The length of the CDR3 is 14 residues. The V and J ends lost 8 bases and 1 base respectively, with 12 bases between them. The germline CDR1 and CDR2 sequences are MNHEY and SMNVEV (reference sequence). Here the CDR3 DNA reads TGTGCCAGCCGGTTTCTAACCAGCAATCAGCCCCAGCATTTT. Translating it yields CASRFLTSNQPQHF.

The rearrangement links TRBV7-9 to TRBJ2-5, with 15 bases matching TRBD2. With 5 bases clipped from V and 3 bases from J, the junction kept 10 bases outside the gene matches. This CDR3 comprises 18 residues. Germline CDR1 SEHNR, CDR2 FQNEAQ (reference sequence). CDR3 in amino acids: CASSPLRTSGRAEETQYF. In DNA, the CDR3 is TGTGCCAGCAGCCCCCTGAGGACTAGCGGGAGGGCCGAAGAGACCCAGTACTTC.

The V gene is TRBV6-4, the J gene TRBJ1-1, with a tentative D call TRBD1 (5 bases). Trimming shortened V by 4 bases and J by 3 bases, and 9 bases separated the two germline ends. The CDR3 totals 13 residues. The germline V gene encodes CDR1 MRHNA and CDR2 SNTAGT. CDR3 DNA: TGTGCCAGCAGTGTAGACAGACACACTGAAGCTTTCTTT. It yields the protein CASSVDRHTEAFF.

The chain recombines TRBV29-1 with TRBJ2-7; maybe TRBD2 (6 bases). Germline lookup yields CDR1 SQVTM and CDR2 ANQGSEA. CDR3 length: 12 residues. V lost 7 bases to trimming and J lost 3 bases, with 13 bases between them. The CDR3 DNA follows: TGCAGCGCCGGAGAGGGAGGCTACGAGCAGTACTTC. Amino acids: CSAGEGGYEQYF.

The CDR3, as DNA: TGTGCCAGCAGAGGTCATGACGTCAGCCCTGAAGCTTTCTTT. Translation: CASRGHDVSPEAFF. The chain combines TRBV2 with TRBJ1-1; D call uncertain. The CDR3 is 14 amino acids. Germline V gene data show CDR1 as SNHLY and CDR2 as FYNNEI. Trimming shortened V by 6 bases and J by 6 bases, and 17 bases separated the two germline ends.

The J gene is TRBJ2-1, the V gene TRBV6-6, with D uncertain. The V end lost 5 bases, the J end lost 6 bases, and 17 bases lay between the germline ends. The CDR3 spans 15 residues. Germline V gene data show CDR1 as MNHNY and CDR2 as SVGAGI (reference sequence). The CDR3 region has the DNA TGTGCCAGCAGTCAACTCGGTATTAGCATCAATGAGCAGTTCTTC. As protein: CASSQLGISINEQFF.

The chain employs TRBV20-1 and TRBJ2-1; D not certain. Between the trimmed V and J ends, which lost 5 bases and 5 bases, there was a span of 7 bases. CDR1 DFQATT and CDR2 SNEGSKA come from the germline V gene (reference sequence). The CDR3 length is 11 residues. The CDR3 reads CSAPFHNEQFF. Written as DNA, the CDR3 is TGCAGTGCTCCCTTTCACAATGAGCAGTTCTTC.

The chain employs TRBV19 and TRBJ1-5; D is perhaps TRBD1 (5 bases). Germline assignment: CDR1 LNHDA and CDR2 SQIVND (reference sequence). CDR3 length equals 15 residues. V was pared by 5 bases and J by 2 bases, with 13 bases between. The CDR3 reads CASSSTARGNQPQHF. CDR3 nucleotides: TGTGCCAGTAGTTCCACCGCCAGGGGCAATCAGCCCCAGCATTTT.

The CDR3 coding sequence is TGTGCCAGCAGTTTATCGGGGAACTCTGGGGCCAACGTCCTGACTTTC. This gives the protein CASSLSGNSGANVLTF. This rearrangement joins TRBV28 to TRBJ2-6, with a tentative D call TRBD2 (5 bases). V was shortened by 1 base and J by 0 bases, with 7 bases between the two germline ends. The germline CDR1 and CDR2 sequences are MDHEN and SYDVKM. This CDR3 has 16 amino acids.

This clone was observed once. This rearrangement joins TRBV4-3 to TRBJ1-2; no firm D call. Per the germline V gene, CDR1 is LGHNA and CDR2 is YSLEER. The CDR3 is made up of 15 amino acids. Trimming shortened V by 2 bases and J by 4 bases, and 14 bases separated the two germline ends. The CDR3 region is CASSQQVGERYGYTF. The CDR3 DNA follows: TGCGCCAGCAGCCAACAAGTCGGTGAACGCTATGGCTACACCTTC.

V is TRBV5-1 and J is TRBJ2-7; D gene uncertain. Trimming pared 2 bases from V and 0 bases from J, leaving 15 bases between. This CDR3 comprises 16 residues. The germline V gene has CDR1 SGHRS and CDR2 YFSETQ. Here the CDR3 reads CASSLKGQRNSYEQYF. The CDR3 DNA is TGCGCCAGCAGCTTAAAAGGGCAGCGTAACTCCTACGAGCAGTACTTC.